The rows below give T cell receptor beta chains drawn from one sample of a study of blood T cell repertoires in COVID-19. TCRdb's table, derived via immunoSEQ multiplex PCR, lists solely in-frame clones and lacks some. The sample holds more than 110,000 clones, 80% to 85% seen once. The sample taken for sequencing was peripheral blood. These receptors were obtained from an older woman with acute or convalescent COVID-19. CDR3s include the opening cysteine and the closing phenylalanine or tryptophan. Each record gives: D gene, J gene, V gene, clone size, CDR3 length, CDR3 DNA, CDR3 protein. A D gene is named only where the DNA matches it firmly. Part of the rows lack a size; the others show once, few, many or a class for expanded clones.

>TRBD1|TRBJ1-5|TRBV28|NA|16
TGTGCCAGCCTGACCCATCCGGGACAGGGCTATCAGCCCCAGCATTTT
CASLTHPGQGYQPQHF
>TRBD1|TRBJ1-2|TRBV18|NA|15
TGTGCCAGCTCACCACCCGGATTACAGGGGAAAGGCTACACCTTC
CASSPPGLQGKGYTF
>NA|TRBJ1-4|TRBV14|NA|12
TGTGCCAGCAGCCAACAGGGGGAAAAACTGTTTTTT
CASSQQGEKLFF
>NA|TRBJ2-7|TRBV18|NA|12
TGTGCCAGCTCACCTCGCGTCCACGAGCAGTACTTC
CASSPRVHEQYF
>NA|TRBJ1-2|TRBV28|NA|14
TGTGCCAGCAGTTTTGGAGGGGTAGGCTATGGCTACACCTTC
CASSFGGVGYGYTF
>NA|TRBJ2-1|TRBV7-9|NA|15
TGTGCCAGCAGCTTAACAACCGGGACACACAATGAGCAGTTCTTC
CASSLTTGTHNEQFF
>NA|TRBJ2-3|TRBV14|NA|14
TGTGCCAGCTCCCAGCGGAGCTTTACAGATACGCAGTATTTT
CASSQRSFTDTQYF
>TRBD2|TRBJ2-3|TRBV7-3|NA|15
TGTGCCAGCAGCCCGTCGACTAGCTCCACAGATACGCAGTATTTT
CASSPSTSSTDTQYF
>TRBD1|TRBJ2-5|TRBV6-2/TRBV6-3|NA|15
TGTGCCAGCAGTTTGGGGACAGGACCACAAGAGACCCAGTACTTC
CASSLGTGPQETQYF
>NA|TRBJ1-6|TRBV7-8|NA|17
TGTGCCAGCAGCTTAGCTGGACGGGGACGGGGGTATTCACCCCTCCACTTT
CASSLAGRGRGYSPLHF
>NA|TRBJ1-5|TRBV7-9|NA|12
TGTGCCAGCAGCGCGCACAATCAGCCCCAGCATTTT
CASSAHNQPQHF
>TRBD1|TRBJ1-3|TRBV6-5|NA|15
TGTGCCAGCAGTACCGGGACAGGGCCTGGAAACACCATATATTTT
CASSTGTGPGNTIYF
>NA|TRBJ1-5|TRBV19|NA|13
TGTGCCAGTAGTATAGGCCCAGTCCAGCCCCAGCATTTT
CASSIGPVQPQHF
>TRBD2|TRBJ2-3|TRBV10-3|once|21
TGTGCCATATCAAGGACACAAGGAGGGGCTGGGCTTCTAGCGGGCACAGATACGCAGTATTTT
CAISRTQGGAGLLAGTDTQYF
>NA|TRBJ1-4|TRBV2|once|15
TGTGCCAGCAGTGAAGCCGGCGGTACCAATGAAAAACTGTTTTTT
CASSEAGGTNEKLFF
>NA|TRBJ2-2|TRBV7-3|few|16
TGTGCCAGCAGCTTATACGGGGTGGGGAACACCGGGGAGCTGTTTTTT
CASSLYGVGNTGELFF
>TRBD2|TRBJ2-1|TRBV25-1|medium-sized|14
TGTGCCAGCAGTGAATGGGACTACGACAATGAGCAGTTCTTC
CASSEWDYDNEQFF
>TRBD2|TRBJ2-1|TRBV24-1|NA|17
TGTGCCACCACTCCAGCGGGAGAGAGGAGCTCCTACAATGAGCAGTTCTTC
CATTPAGERSSYNEQFF
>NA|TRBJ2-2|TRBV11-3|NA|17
TGTGCCAGCAGCCCAATTGCGGGCGGGTTGAACACCGGGGAGCTGTTTTTT
CASSPIAGGLNTGELFF